Below are 20 T cell receptor beta chains sequenced from a single sample in a study of T cell repertoires and HLA-DP antigens. No antigens are known for them. Profiling relied on immunoSEQ multiplex PCR, and the TCRdb table lists in-frame clones only, not all of them. Here the sample spans some 120,000 clones, nearly 95% being singletons. Sequencing was performed on CD4+ T cells from PBMCs. The source is a woman aged 18-29 years in good health and CMV-seronegative.

The rearrangement joins TRBV18 to TRBJ2-1; TRBD2 matches at 9 bases. This CDR3 comprises 16 residues. The germline gives CDR1 KGHSH, CDR2 LQKENI. V trimming: 3 bases; J trimming: 6 bases; junction bases outside the gene matches: 9. The CDR3 DNA reads as TGTGCCAGCTCACCTTCAGGGACTAGCAAGTTCAATGAGCAGTTCTTC. Residues: CASSPSGTSKFNEQFF.

This clone came up once. This rearrangement joins TRBV29-1 to TRBJ2-2, with D perhaps TRBD1 or TRBD2 (5 bases each). The CDR3 has 15 residues. Germline CDR1 reads SQVTM; CDR2 reads ANQGSEA. The V end was cut by 7 bases, the J end by 3 bases, with 18 bases between. The CDR3 loop is CSGGGGRVDTGELFF. For the CDR3, the DNA is TGCAGCGGTGGGGGTGGCAGGGTGGACACCGGGGAGCTGTTTTTT.

The V gene is TRBV11-2, the J gene TRBJ2-3; 12 bases agree with TRBD2. In germline, CDR1 is SGHAT, CDR2 FQNNGV. The CDR3 covers 14 residues. V shed 7 bases and J 7 bases; nucleotides not matched to a gene: 6. DNA for the CDR3: TGTGCCAGCACCTTGACTAGCGGGAGATATACGCAGTATTTT. Amino acid sequence: CASTLTSGRYTQYF.

The chain combines TRBV2 with TRBJ1-2, with 9 bases that match TRBD1. This CDR3 has 14 amino acids. In germline, CDR1 is SNHLY, CDR2 FYNNEI. With V trimmed by 1 base and J by 5 bases, 2 bases remained unmatched. CDR3 residues: CASSEDRGPYGYTF. For the CDR3, the DNA is TGTGCCAGCAGTGAAGACAGGGGGCCTTATGGCTACACCTTC.

The rearrangement joins TRBV5-4 to TRBJ1-2; weak D call: TRBD1 (6 bases). Trimming stripped 3 bases from V and 8 bases from J, with 23 bases between. The CDR3 extends over 16 amino acids. Germline loops: CDR1 SGHNT, CDR2 YYREEE (reference sequence). The CDR3 sequence is CASSSAQGYVQGGYTF. The CDR3 nucleotides are TGTGCCAGCAGCTCTGCACAGGGTTACGTGCAGGGGGGCTACACCTTC.

The chain recombines TRBV4-1 with TRBJ1-5, with a tentative D call TRBD1 (5 bases). CDR1 is MGHRA, CDR2 YSYEKL, per germline. The CDR3 sequence is 14 residues long. The V end lost 3 bases, the J end lost 7 bases, and 13 bases lay between the germline ends. The CDR3 DNA reads as TGCGCCAGCAGCCACCCTCCTCAGGGACAGCCCCAGCATTTT. It is translated as CASSHPPQGQPQHF.

The V call is TRBV5-5, the J call TRBJ2-1, with 11 bases identical to TRBD2. Trimming cost V 3 bases and J 2 bases; bases outside gene matches: 7. There are 17 residues in the CDR3. Germline CDR1 and CDR2: SGHKS and YYEKEE (reference sequence). The CDR3 coding sequence is TGTGCCAGCAGCTCGCTACTAGCGGGAGTTACCTACAATGAGCAGTTCTTC. This gives the protein CASSSLLAGVTYNEQFF. Based on the CDR3 plus reference TRBV5-5 and TRBJ2-1, the full variable domain is DAGVTQSPTHLIKTRGQQVTLRCSPISGHKSVSWYQQVLGQGPQFIFQYYEKEERGRGNFPDRFSARQFPNYSSELNVNALLLGDSALYLCASSSLLAGVTYNEQFFGPGTRLTVL.

J is TRBJ1-2 and V is TRBV5-4, with a possible D match to TRBD1 (5 bases). Between the trimmed V and J ends, which lost 3 bases and 8 bases, there was a span of 14 bases. Germline loops: CDR1 SGHNT, CDR2 YYREEE (reference sequence). The CDR3 totals 13 residues. DNA for the CDR3: TGTGCCAGCAGCTCTGTTCGTACAGGCGGCTACACCTTC. It codes for CASSSVRTGGYTF.

Only one count was recorded for this clone. The chain links TRBV7-9 to TRBJ1-6; no clear D gene. CDR1 and CDR2 from the germline V gene are SEHNR and FQNEAQ (reference sequence). The CDR3 loop spans 14 amino acids. V lost 1 base to trimming and J lost 10 bases, with 11 bases between them. The CDR3 is CASSLDSGKSPLHF. The CDR3 DNA sequence: TGTGCCAGCAGCTTAGATTCCGGGAAGTCACCCCTCCACTTT.

J is TRBJ2-2 and V is TRBV10-3, with 10 bases matching TRBD2. The CDR3 has 16 residues. Germline CDR1 and CDR2: ENHRY and SYGVKD. Losses at the gene ends were 5 bases for V and 1 base for J; bases not matched to a gene: 4. The DNA of the CDR3 is TGTGCCATCAGTTTTTTAGCGGGGGGGAACACCGGGGAGCTGTTTTTT. It encodes CAISFLAGGNTGELFF.

The rearrangement joins TRBV11-2 to TRBJ2-7, with D unresolved. The CDR3 extends over 12 amino acids. From germline, CDR1 is SGHAT and CDR2 FQNNGV. The CDR3 DNA reads TGTGCCAGCAGTTTAGGTGCCTACGAGCAGTACGTC. Protein: CASSLGAYEQYV.

This clone was recorded once. The chain couples TRBV11-2 to TRBJ2-3; tentatively, D is TRBD2 (5 bases). This CDR3 region has 13 residues. CDR1 is SGHAT, CDR2 FQNNGV, per germline. V was trimmed by 6 bases and J by 6 bases, leaving 13 bases between them. This CDR3 is CASRPGSLDTQYF. CDR3 coding DNA: TGTGCCAGCAGACCGGGGTCTTTGGATACGCAGTATTTT.

This chain joins TRBV9 and TRBJ2-5; D ambiguous. Trimming left V 0 bases short and J 0 bases short, with 6 bases between. This CDR3 has 14 amino acids. Germline V lookup: CDR1 SGDLS, CDR2 YYNGEE. The DNA for the CDR3 is TGTGCCAGCAGCGTAGGTACCCACCAAGAGACCCAGTACTTC. This sequence encodes CASSVGTHQETQYF.

The table lists this clone with a count of one. DNA for the CDR3: TGTGCCAGCAGCCGAACAGGGGAGTACACTGAAGCTTTCTTT. Translated, it gives CASSRTGEYTEAFF. V gene TRBV6-5 combines with J gene TRBJ1-1; TRBD1 matches 7 bases. The CDR3 length is 14 residues. The V and J ends lost 6 bases and 3 bases, in that order; junction bases with no gene match: 7. Germline V gene sequence: CDR1 MNHEY, CDR2 SVGAGI.

The J gene is TRBJ1-4, the V gene TRBV5-1; no clear D. This CDR3 is 15 amino acids long. V was shortened by 1 base and J by 0 bases, with 7 bases between the two germline ends. CDR1 is SGHRS and CDR2 is YFSETQ in the germline V gene. In DNA form, the CDR3 reads TGCGCCAGCAGCTTGACTCCAACAACTAATGAAAAACTGTTTTTT. This gives the protein CASSLTPTTNEKLFF.

The CDR3, as DNA: TGTGCCAGCAGTTTGAGGGGGGAGACCCAGTACTTC. Translated, it gives CASSLRGETQYF. V and J are TRBV28 and TRBJ2-5, with D perhaps matching TRBD1 (6 bases). The CDR3 runs to 12 residues. V was cut by 3 bases and J by 5 bases, with 7 bases left in between. Germline V lookup: CDR1 MDHEN, CDR2 SYDVKM.

This chain links TRBV2 with TRBJ2-2, with 9 bases lining up with TRBD1. Germline CDR1 is SNHLY and CDR2 is FYNNEI. This CDR3 has 13 residues. V trimming: 6 bases; J trimming: 5 bases; junction bases outside the gene matches: 1. The CDR3 DNA is TGTGCCAGCAGAGACAGGGGGACCGGGGAGCTGTTTTTT. This encodes CASRDRGTGELFF.

The chain recombines TRBV19 with TRBJ1-2; 7 bases line up with TRBD1. With V trimmed by 6 bases and J by 2 bases, 6 bases remained unmatched. The CDR3 is 14 residues long. Germline V gene data show CDR1 as LNHDA and CDR2 as SQIVND (reference sequence). The CDR3 sequence is CASRLDRANYGYTF. CDR3 DNA: TGTGCCAGTAGACTCGACAGGGCCAACTATGGCTACACCTTC.

V and J are TRBV19 and TRBJ2-1; TRBD2 matches 8 bases. V was clipped by 8 bases and J by 8 bases; unmatched bases: 14. CDR1 is LNHDA and CDR2 is SQIVND in the germline V gene (reference sequence). This CDR3 comprises 15 residues. CDR3 residues: CASRVAGRFNYEQFF. The CDR3 nucleotides are TGTGCCAGTCGGGTAGCGGGACGATTTAACTATGAGCAGTTCTTC.

This chain connects TRBV5-4 to TRBJ2-1, with a possible D match to TRBD2 (5 bases). The CDR3 is made up of 13 amino acids. Per the germline V gene, CDR1 is SGHNT and CDR2 is YYREEE (reference sequence). V dropped 7 bases and J dropped 7 bases, with 15 bases sitting between them. The CDR3: CASLLMGGNEQFF. In DNA form, the CDR3 reads TGTGCCAGCTTACTTATGGGCGGGAATGAGCAGTTCTTC.